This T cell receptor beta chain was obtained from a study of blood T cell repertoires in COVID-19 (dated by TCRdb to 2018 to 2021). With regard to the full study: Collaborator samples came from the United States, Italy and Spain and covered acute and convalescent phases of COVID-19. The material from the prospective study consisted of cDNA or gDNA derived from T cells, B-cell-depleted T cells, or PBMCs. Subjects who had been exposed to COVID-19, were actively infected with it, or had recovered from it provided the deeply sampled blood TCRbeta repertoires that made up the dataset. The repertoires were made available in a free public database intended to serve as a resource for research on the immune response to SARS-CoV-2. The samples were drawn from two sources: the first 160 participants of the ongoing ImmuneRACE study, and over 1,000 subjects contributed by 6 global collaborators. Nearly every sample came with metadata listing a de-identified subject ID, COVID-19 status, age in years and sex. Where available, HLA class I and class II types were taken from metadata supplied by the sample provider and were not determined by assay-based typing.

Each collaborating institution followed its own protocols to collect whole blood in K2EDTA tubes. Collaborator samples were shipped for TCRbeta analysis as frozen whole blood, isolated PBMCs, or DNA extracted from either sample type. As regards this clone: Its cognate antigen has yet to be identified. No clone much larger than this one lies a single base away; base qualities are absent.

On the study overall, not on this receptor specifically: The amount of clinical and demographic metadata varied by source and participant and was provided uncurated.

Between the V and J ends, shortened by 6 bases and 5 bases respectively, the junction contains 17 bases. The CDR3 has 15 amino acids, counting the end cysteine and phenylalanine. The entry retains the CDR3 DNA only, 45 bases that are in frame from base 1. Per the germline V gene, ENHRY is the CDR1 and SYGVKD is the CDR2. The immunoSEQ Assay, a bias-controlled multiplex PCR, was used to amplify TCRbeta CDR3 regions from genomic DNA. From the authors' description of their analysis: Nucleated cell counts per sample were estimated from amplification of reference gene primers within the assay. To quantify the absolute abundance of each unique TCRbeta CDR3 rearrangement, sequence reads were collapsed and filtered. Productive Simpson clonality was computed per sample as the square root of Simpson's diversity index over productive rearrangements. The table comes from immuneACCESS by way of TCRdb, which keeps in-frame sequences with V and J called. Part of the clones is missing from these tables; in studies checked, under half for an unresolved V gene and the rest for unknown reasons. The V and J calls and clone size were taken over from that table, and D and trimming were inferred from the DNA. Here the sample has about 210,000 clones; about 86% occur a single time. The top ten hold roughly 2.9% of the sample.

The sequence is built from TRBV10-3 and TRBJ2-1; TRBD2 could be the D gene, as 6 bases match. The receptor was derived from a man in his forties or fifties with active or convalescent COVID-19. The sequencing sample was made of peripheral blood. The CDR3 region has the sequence CAIRNHGGSDNEQFF. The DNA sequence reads TGTGCCATCAGAAATCATGGGGGGAGTGACAATGAGCAGTTCTTC.